This T cell receptor (beta chain) was captured by sequencing in a study of vaccination effects on CD4 cells after COVID-19. For this clone: Its matching antigen is unknown.

Generated by immunoSEQ multiplex PCR, the TCRdb table keeps only in-frame clones and is missing some. The table records approximately 30,000 clones, about 63% of them present only once. The V gene's germline CDR1 is SNHLY and CDR2 FYNNEI. Trimming removed 3 bases from V and 2 bases from J, with 11 bases in between. The CDR3 covers 14 residues. Antigen-specific CD4+ T cells were first expanded with viral peptide pools by the ViraFEST assay and only then sequenced. Isolating CD4+ T cells followed ten to eleven days of culture. Vaccine recipients, nucleocapsid antibody negative, had no prior SARS-CoV-2 infection. IL-2 medium supplanted half the medium on days 3 and 7. Study-level points and caveats: After vaccination of healthy people, only 1 of 255 vaccine-induced clones cross-reacted with common cold coronaviruses. Clones induced by infection and by vaccine showed marked clonal contraction late after vaccination.

This TCR derives from a human donor who received a COVID-19 vaccine. Sequencing used CD4+ T cells from PBMCs cultured with HCoV-229E spike peptides, obtained before COVID-19 vaccination. The chain combines TRBV2 with TRBJ2-7; no clear D. The CDR3 DNA reads TGTGCCAGCAGTGACAGTCGGTTCCCCTACGAGCAGTACTTC. Protein: CASSDSRFPYEQYF.